This TCR beta chain was captured in a study of blood T cell repertoires in COVID-19. Background on the study: The United States, Italy and Spain provided the acute and convalescent COVID-19 samples. Sources were T cells, B-cell-depleted T cells, or PBMCs; the material itself was cDNA or gDNA.

Participant age was roughly 18 to 89 years, and participants resided in about two dozen US areas. Cohort 3 recovery required two negative PCRs, clearance, or symptom resolution. Germline V gene sequence: CDR1 SGHAT, CDR2 FQNNGV. The CDR3 runs 15 residues. Trimming shortened V by 0 bases and J by 7 bases, and 10 bases separated the two germline ends. This clone was seen only once. The table came from immunoSEQ multiplex PCR; TCRdb's copy has only in-frame clones and leaves some out. The sample has over 250,000 clones, approximately 90% seen once. The sequence was collected from a woman aged 45-60 years who had recovered from COVID-19. The genes are TRBV11-2 and TRBJ1-6; D may be TRBD1 (6 bases). Sample: PBMCs or T cells enriched from blood (not recorded which). This CDR3 reads CASSLETGPNSPLHF. CDR3 coding DNA: TGTGCCAGCAGCTTAGAGACAGGCCCCAATTCACCCCTCCACTTT.